Below, one T cell receptor (beta chain) is given with its context. The target antigen is unknown. This entry is derived from a study of coeliac disease. Overall study context: Coeliac patients had active, refractory type I, or gluten-free-diet-controlled disease.

Each fraction contributed one roughly 500,000-cell aliquot for sequencing. With 8 bases removed from V and 3 bases from J, the gap between germline ends came to 19 bases. CDR3 length equals 15 residues. Germline assignment: CDR1 SNHLY and CDR2 FYNNEI. Study findings and constraints: Published gliadin-specific TRB sequences appeared in about 50% of the 18 coeliac samples, 1 of 6 controls. TRB repertoires were largely private, with most amino acid sequences found in only one sample.

Some clones are missing from TCRdb's copy, which holds only in-frame ones; the method was immunoSEQ multiplex PCR. Of 8,700 or so clones detected, over 60% appear once; the ten largest clones hold 20% to 25%. Sequencing was done on a sample of lamina propria lymphocytes from the gut. The receptor was isolated from an older woman with celiac disease. The chain links TRBV2 to TRBJ1-1; maybe TRBD1 (6 bases). CDR3 nucleotides: TGTGCCAGCCCCGCAGGGGCTGTGAGGGACACTGAAGCTTTCTTT. This encodes CASPAGAVRDTEAFF.